This T cell receptor beta chain was identified during a study of shared clonotypes between healthy human individuals. Profiled with immunoSEQ multiplex PCR; TCRdb holds only in-frame clones, not every one. Here the sample spans 100,000 to 120,000 clones, 55% to 80% being singletons. Losses at the gene ends were 5 bases for V and 5 bases for J; bases not matched to a gene: 9. Germline V lookup: CDR1 SEHNR, CDR2 FQNEAQ (reference sequence). CDR3 size: 15 residues. A word on this clone: No antigen is known for it.

Study-wide results and limits: Between a handful of donors, naive CD4 clonotypes were shared at a level of roughly 5.5%.

The gene calls are TRBV7-9 and TRBJ2-7; 10 nucleotides line up with TRBD1. Sequenced: memory CD8+ T cells sorted from blood. Subset meaning: CD45RO+ cells pooled with CCR7-negative TemRA cells. This TCR derives from a young woman in good health. The CDR3 protein is CASSPGTGVAHEQYF. The CDR3 bases are TGTGCCAGCAGCCCCGGGACAGGGGTTGCCCACGAGCAGTACTTC. Combining the CDR3 with reference TRBV7-9 and TRBJ2-7 gives the whole variable domain DTGVSQNPRHKITKRGQNVTFRCDPISEHNRLYWYRQTLGQGPEFLTYFQNEAQLEKSRLLSDRFSAERPKGSFSTLEIQRTEQGDSAMYLCASSPGTGVAHEQYFGPGTRLTVT.